The T cell receptor (beta chain) under discussion was sequenced for a study of blood T cell repertoires in COVID-19. Here immunoSEQ multiplex PCR was the method, and the copy in TCRdb shows in-frame clones only, minus some. The data hold roughly 350,000 clones, with 85% observed a single time. The germline gives CDR1 MNHEY, CDR2 SMNVEV (reference sequence). V shed 5 bases and J shed 4 bases, with 11 bases lying between them. CDR3 size: 13 residues. The sample taken for sequencing was peripheral blood. The V call is TRBV27, the J call TRBJ1-1; D gene unclear. This TCR was sampled from a woman aged 18-29 years with acute or convalescent COVID-19. The CDR3 bases are TGTGCCAGCAGTAACCTAGACGGCACTGAAGCTTTCTTT. This sequence encodes CASSNLDGTEAFF.